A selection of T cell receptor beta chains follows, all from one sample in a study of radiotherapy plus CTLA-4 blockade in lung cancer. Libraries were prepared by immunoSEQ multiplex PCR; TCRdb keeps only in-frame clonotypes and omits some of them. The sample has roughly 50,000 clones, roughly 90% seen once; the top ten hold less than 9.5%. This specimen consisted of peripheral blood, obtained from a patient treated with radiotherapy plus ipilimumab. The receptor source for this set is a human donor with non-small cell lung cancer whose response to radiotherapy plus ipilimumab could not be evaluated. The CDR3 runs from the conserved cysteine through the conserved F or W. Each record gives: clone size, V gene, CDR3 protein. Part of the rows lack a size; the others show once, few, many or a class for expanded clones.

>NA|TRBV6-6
CASSYSQTNYGYTF
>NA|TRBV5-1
CASSLGRENTEAFF
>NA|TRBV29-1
CSGTGGSEAFF
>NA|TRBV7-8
CASSLGGGTGRVETQYF
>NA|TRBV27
CASSLHGGGGADTQYF
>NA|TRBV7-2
CASSSRTSGSRYEQYF
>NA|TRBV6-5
CASRRRTAKHYEQYF
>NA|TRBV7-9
CASSPLAGATQGAQYF
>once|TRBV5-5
CASSSGQDSSYEQYF
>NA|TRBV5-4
CASSLTSGSHNEQFF
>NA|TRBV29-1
CSVEGGSGGVYEQYF